This record looks at one TCR beta chain sequence and its context. Its specific antigen is unknown. No quality values exist for individual bases; no much larger clone is one base distant. The protocol used for the library was 5' RACE. The data were produced on a NextSeq 500. The TCR library protocol attached unique molecular identifiers to individual cDNA molecules to correct for sequencing error and PCR bias. Both TCR alpha and beta chains were sequenced, and tight co-correlation was observed between alpha and beta sequence abundances in each sample. Regarding the original processing steps: Decombinator V4 was used to annotate TCR sequences for V gene, J gene and CDR3. TCRs were defined as expanded if a significant change between any two time points was detected under a Poisson model with p below 0.0001. TCR abundances were normalised to the total number of TCRs sequenced in each sample and reported as counts per million. TRAV1-2 paired with TRAJ12, TRAJ20 or TRAJ33 defined MAIT TCRs, while TRAV10 paired with TRAJ18 defined iNKT TCRs. A search of VDJdb, accessed on 1 November 2021, was run for TCRs annotated to CMV, EBV and SARS-CoV-2, with TCRs annotated for multiple antigens excluded. TCRdb's own reprocessing of the public reads used fastp at Q25 and MiXCR and kept productive beta chains. Merged by CDR3 protein, the rows form single entries marked with the most common genes and DNA. These V and J calls rely on TCRdb rather than the paper's analysis. The sample records 85,000 to 90,000 distinct CDR3 sequences, roughly 14% of which are singletons. The top ten constitute about 0.58% of the sample.

This sample stems from a study of early T cells in non-severe SARS-CoV-2 infection (dated by TCRdb to the early 2020s). Some background on the complete study: Because TCR sequencing was done on bulk RNA from unsorted whole blood, the alpha and beta chains could not be paired. What the work shows at the level of the full study, not this receptor alone: Matching against VDJdb was skewed toward anti-spike CD8 responses, likely underestimated virus-specific expansions, and missed private and CD4 specificities.

Spanning cysteine to phenylalanine, the CDR3 consists of 10 amino acids. Only the CDR3 part of the read is kept: 30 bases, read in frame from the first base. The germline V gene (reference sequence) yields LNHDA for CDR1 and SQIVND for CDR2. V loses 6 bases of germline sequence and J loses 5 bases, and the interval between the two ends is 4 bases. This was a case-control study nested in a cohort of healthcare workers in London, UK, who had nasopharyngeal swab PCR tests and blood samples taken every week. Between 23 and 31 March 2020, the week of the UK lockdown, healthcare workers were enrolled and then followed up weekly for as long as 16 weeks.

Sequenced: whole blood. The sequence is built from TRBV19 and TRBJ1-2; the D gene remains uncertain. The source is an adult who was a healthcare worker with PCR-confirmed SARS-CoV-2 infection or an uninfected control (not recorded which). Read as DNA, the sequence is TGTGCCAGTAGGGGTTATGGCTACACCTTC. Translated, this gives CASRGYGYTF.